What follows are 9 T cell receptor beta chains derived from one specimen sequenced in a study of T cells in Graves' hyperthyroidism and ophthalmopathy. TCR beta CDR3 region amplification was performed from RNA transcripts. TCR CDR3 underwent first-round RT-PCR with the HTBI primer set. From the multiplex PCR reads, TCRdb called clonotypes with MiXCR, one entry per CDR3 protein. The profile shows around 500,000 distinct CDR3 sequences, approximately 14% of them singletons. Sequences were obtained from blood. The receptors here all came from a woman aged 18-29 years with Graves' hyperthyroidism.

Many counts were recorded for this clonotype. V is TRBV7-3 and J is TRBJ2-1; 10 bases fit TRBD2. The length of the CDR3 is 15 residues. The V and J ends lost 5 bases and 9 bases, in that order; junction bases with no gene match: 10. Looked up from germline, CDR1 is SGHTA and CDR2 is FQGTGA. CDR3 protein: CASSLLAGENGEQFF. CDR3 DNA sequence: TGTGCCAGCAGCCTGCTAGCGGGAGAAAATGGTGAGCAGTTCTTC.

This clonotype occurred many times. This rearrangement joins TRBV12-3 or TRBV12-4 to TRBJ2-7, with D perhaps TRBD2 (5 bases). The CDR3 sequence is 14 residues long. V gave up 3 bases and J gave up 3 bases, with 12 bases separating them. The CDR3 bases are TGTGCCAGCAGTTTTGGAGGAACACTCTACGAGCAGTACTTC. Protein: CASSFGGTLYEQYF.

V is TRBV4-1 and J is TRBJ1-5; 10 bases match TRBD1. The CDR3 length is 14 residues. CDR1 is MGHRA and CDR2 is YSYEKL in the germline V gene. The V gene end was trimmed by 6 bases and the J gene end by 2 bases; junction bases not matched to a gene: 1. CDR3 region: CASRGTGGNQPQHF. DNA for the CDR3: TGCGCCAGCAGGGGGACAGGGGGCAATCAGCCCCAGCATTTT.

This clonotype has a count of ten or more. The CDR3 loop is CASSLVAGPSVEKLFF. CDR3 sequence (DNA): TGTGCCAGCAGTTTAGTCGCAGGCCCCTCGGTGGAAAAACTGTTTTTT. The V and J genes are TRBV12-3 or TRBV12-4 and TRBJ1-4; D not certain. The CDR3 is 16 amino acids. V lost 1 base and J lost 8, with 17 bases in between.

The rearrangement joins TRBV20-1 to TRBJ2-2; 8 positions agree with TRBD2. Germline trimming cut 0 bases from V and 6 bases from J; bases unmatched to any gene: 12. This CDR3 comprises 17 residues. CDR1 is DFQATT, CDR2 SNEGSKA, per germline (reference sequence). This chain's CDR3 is CSARDRDGRVSAGELFF. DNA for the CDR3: TGCAGTGCTAGAGATCGGGACGGGAGGGTGTCCGCCGGGGAGCTGTTTTTT.

The CDR3 DNA follows: TGTGCCAGCAGCGACCTAGATGAGCAGTTCTTC. This gives the protein CASSDLDEQFF. This sequence joins TRBV6-2 or TRBV6-3 and TRBJ2-1; D unclear. Germline loops: CDR1 MNHEY, CDR2 SVGEGT. The CDR3 is made up of 11 amino acids. Trimming stripped 6 bases from V and 8 bases from J, with 8 bases between.

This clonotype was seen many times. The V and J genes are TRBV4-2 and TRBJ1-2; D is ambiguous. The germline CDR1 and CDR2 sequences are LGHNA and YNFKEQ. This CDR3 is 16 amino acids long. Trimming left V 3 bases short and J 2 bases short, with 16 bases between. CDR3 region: CASSHAQQDLNYGYTF. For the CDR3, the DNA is TGTGCCAGCAGCCACGCCCAGCAAGATCTGAACTATGGCTACACCTTC.

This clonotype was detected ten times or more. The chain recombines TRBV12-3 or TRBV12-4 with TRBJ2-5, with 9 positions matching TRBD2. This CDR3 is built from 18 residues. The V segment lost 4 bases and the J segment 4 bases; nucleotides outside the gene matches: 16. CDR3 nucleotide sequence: TGTGCCAGCAGTTACAGGACTAGCGCGTACAACGGGCGAGAGACCCAGTACTTC. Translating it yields CASSYRTSAYNGRETQYF.

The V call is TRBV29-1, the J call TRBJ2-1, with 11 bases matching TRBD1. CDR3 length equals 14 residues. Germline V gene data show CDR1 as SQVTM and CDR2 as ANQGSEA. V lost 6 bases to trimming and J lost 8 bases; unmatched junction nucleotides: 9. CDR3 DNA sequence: TGCAGCGTAGAGGACAGGGGGCGCTTCGATGAGCAGTTCTTC. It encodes CSVEDRGRFDEQFF.